This passage covers 8 T cell receptor beta chains from one sample sequenced in a study of blood T cell repertoires in COVID-19. Generated by immunoSEQ multiplex PCR, the TCRdb table keeps only in-frame clones and is missing some. This repertoire shows around 60,000 clones, 88% found once; its top ten account for about 3.4%. The sequenced sample was peripheral blood. Source of these receptors: a man aged 45 to 65 with active COVID-19.

V and J are TRBV29-1 and TRBJ1-1; D is unclear. Looked up from germline, CDR1 is SQVTM and CDR2 is ANQGSEA. The CDR3 is made up of 11 amino acids. Deletions cut 4 bases from V and 1 base from J, with 4 bases between. Written as DNA, the CDR3 is TGCAGCGTTGGTAGGAACACTGAAGCTTTCTTT. This encodes CSVGRNTEAFF.

The chain links TRBV15 to TRBJ2-3; 9 nucleotides align to TRBD1. The CDR3 is made up of 16 amino acids. Germline-derived CDR1 and CDR2 are LNHNV and YYDKDF (reference sequence). After removal of 3 bases from V and 2 bases from J, the junction contained 6 bases not matched to a gene. The CDR3 bases are TGTGCCACCAGCAGTGGTGACAGGGGGGTCACAGATACGCAGTATTTT. This translates into CATSSGDRGVTDTQYF.

This clone appeared a single time. The chain has TRBV9 and TRBJ2-7; TRBD1 matches 7 bases. Germline lookup yields CDR1 SGDLS and CDR2 YYNGEE. The CDR3 totals 15 residues. V shed 4 bases, J shed 0 bases, and the junction held 7 bases outside the gene matches. The CDR3 reads CASSPRTGFSYEQYF. CDR3 sequence (DNA): TGTGCCAGCAGCCCCCGGACAGGATTCTCCTACGAGCAGTACTTC.

The J gene is TRBJ1-1, the V gene TRBV5-4; 7 nucleotides agree with TRBD1. Trimming at V came to 4 bases and at J to 0 bases, leaving 3 bases not matched to a gene. The CDR3 has 14 residues. Per germline, CDR1 SGHNT and CDR2 YYREEE (reference sequence). This CDR3 reads CASSQQGMNTEAFF. For the CDR3, the DNA is TGTGCCAGCAGCCAACAGGGGATGAACACTGAAGCTTTCTTT. Supplemented by reference TRBV5-4 and TRBJ1-1, the full variable domain reads ETGVTQSPTHLIKTRGQQVTLRCSSQSGHNTVSWYQQALGQGPQFIFQYYREEENGRGNFPPRFSGLQFPNYSSELNVNALELDDSALYLCASSQQGMNTEAFFGQGTRLTVV.

The rearrangement links TRBV5-1 to TRBJ2-3; 10 positions agree with TRBD2. The length of the CDR3 is 16 residues. Germline V gene data show CDR1 as SGHRS and CDR2 as YFSETQ. J gave up 1 base and V 4 bases, and 6 bases lay outside the gene matches. The DNA of the CDR3 is TGCGCCAGCAGCCTCGGGACTAGCGACCGCACAGATACGCAGTATTTT. Translated: CASSLGTSDRTDTQYF.

The rearrangement uses TRBV5-1 and TRBJ2-6; D is ambiguous. Germline assignment: CDR1 SGHRS and CDR2 YFSETQ. Trimming took off 0 bases at V and 2 bases at J, with 9 bases between the two ends. This CDR3 spans 16 amino acids. As DNA, the CDR3 is TGCGCCAGCAGCTTGGCCGGGTCTACTGGGGCCAACGTCCTGACTTTC. Translation: CASSLAGSTGANVLTF.

This chain connects TRBV7-2 to TRBJ2-5; D remains ambiguous. Germline-derived CDR1 and CDR2 are SGHTA and FQGNSA. CDR3 length: 12 amino acids. The V and J ends lost 5 bases and 3 bases respectively, with 7 bases between them. CDR3 bases: TGTGCCAGCAGCAATACAAAAGAGACCCAGTACTTC. Protein product: CASSNTKETQYF.

V gene TRBV5-4 combines with J gene TRBJ2-3, with D perhaps matching TRBD1 (7 bases). V lost 4 bases and J lost 1, with 16 bases in between. This CDR3 contains 16 residues. CDR1 is SGHNT and CDR2 is YYREEE in the germline V gene (reference sequence). The CDR3 DNA is TGTGCCAGCAGCCCCCGGGACAGCGGGCGCACAGATACGCAGTATTTT. Translating gives CASSPRDSGRTDTQYF.